The clone carrying this TCR beta chain was seen repeatedly, ten times or more. What it binds is unknown. Documented time point: newly diagnosed GD, antithyroid drugs for less than 3 months. TCR sequences were obtained from RNA taken from PBMCs. Graves' disease diagnoses followed American Thyroid Association guidelines. This record belongs to a study of regulatory T cells in long-lasting Graves disease. The study, taken as a whole, reports: Authors noted too few samples as a limitation.

Germline assignment: CDR1 SGHDN and CDR2 FVKESK. The V and J ends lost 1 base and 1 base respectively, with 19 bases between them. This CDR3 contains 18 residues. Relying on iRepertoire HTBI primers and Arm-PCR of CDR3 regions, the team built TCR beta libraries. TCRdb recomputed calls from the multiplex PCR reads with MiXCR, one row per CDR3 protein. The data contain about 460,000 distinct CDR3 sequences, 14% of them singletons. The sample was also reused in another study, on T cells in Graves' hyperthyroidism and ophthalmopathy. As reported in that work: Newly diagnosed patients aged 18 to 65 had hyperthyroidism of under 2 months' duration. HTBI primers were employed in a first-round RT-PCR of the TCR CDR3.

This TCR derives from a woman aged 45-59 years with Graves disease. Here the sequenced sample was peripheral blood mononuclear cells (PBMCs), taken at new diagnosis, from a patient treated with antithyroid drugs. The gene calls are TRBV14 and TRBJ2-5; D gene uncertain. The CDR3, as DNA: TGTGCCAGCAGCCAAGTATGGGGAAAGGCCCAGTTCCAAGAGACCCAGTACTTC. This sequence encodes CASSQVWGKAQFQETQYF.